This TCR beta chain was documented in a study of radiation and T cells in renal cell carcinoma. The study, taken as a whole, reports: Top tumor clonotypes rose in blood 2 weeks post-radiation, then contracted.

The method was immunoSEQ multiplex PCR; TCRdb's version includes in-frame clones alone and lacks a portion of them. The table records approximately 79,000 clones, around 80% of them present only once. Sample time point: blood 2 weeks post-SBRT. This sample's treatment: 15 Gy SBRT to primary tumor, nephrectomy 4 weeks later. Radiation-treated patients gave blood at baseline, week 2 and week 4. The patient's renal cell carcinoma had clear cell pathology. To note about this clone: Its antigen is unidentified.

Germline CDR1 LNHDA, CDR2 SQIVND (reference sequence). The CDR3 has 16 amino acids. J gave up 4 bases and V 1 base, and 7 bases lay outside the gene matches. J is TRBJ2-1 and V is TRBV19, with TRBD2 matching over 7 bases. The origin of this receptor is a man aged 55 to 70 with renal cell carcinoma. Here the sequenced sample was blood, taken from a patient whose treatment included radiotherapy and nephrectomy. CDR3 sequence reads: CASSIVIGTTYNEQFF. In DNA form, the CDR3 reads TGTGCCAGTAGTATAGTTATCGGGACTACTTACAATGAGCAGTTCTTC.